Given below is one T cell receptor beta chain in context. Assay: immunoSEQ multiplex PCR; the TCRdb copy retains only in-frame clones and omits some. The sample has approximately 100,000 clones, approximately 85% seen once. Germline lookup yields CDR1 SGHRS and CDR2 YFSETQ. Trimming pared 2 bases from V and 0 bases from J, leaving 8 bases between. The CDR3 contains 15 residues. The data were taken from a study of OX40 agonist ivuxolimab in advanced cancers. The wider study: Of mixed ages from about 23 to 79 and averaging approximately 60 years, the group was about 80% male.

The J gene is TRBJ2-2, the V gene TRBV5-1; perhaps TRBD2 as D (6 bases). The origin of this receptor is an adult with an advanced solid tumor such as melanoma, head and neck, liver or kidney cancer. The sequencing here drew on CD4+ or CD8+ T cells sorted from blood, taken in a trial of the OX40 agonist ivuxolimab. Here the CDR3 reads CASSFPGANTGELFF. The DNA of the CDR3 is TGCGCCAGCAGCTTCCCGGGGGCGAACACCGGGGAGCTGTTTTTT.